This TCR beta chain was captured in a study of blood T cell repertoires in COVID-19. Generated by immunoSEQ multiplex PCR, the TCRdb table keeps only in-frame clones and is missing some. The sample yields hundreds of thousands of clones, under 90% seen once. CDR3 length: 13 amino acids. V lost 3 bases to trimming and J lost 3 bases, with 8 bases between them. Per the germline V gene, CDR1 is MNHNS and CDR2 is SASEGT. This clone has only one observation. The clonotype comes from a woman in her forties or fifties who had been exposed to COVID-19. Sequenced sample: PBMCs or T cells enriched from blood (not recorded which). The V call is TRBV6-1, the J call TRBJ1-2; TRBD1 is a possible D gene (6 bases). The CDR3 loop reads CASSEGAYYGYTF. DNA of the CDR3: TGTGCCAGCAGTGAGGGGGCGTACTATGGCTACACCTTC.